What follows describes a single TCR beta chain. The record originates from a study of shared clonotypes between healthy human individuals. Sequencing used immunoSEQ multiplex PCR; TCRdb keeps in-frame clones, though not all of them. Here the sample spans about 480,000 clones, roughly 79% being singletons. Germline V gene sequence: CDR1 SGHAT, CDR2 FQNNGV. CDR3 size: 15 residues. V was clipped by 5 bases and J by 2 bases, with 16 bases between them. Sequenced material: PBMCs. This receptor was identified in a woman aged 40-49 years in good health. Some clones in this sample may be carry-over from other donors' samples. The chain has TRBV11-2 and TRBJ2-7; D tentatively reads TRBD1 or TRBD2 (5 bases each). The CDR3: CASSPRDRLTYEQYF. As DNA, the CDR3 is TGTGCCAGCAGCCCCCGGGACCGCCTAACCTACGAGCAGTACTTC. Full variable domain (rest looked up from reference TRBV11-2 and TRBJ2-7): EAGVAQSPRYKIIEKRQSVAFWCNPISGHATLYWYQQILGQGPKLLIQFQNNGVVDDSQLPKDRFSAERLKGVDSTLKIQPAKLEDSAVYLCASSPRDRLTYEQYFGPGTRLTVT.